Below are 5 T cell receptor beta chains sequenced from a single sample in a study of T cells in Graves' hyperthyroidism and ophthalmopathy. Regions amplified from RNA transcripts were the TCR beta CDR3 regions. HTBI primers were used for first-round RT-PCR of the TCR CDR3. TCRdb fed the multiplex PCR reads into MiXCR, producing one record per CDR3 protein. The sample consists of more than 450,000 distinct CDR3 sequences, 20% of them appearing once. Material: blood. The receptors here all came from a man aged 35-49 years with Graves' ophthalmopathy.

This clonotype has a count of ten or more. The CDR3 DNA follows: TGTGCCAGCAGCTTAGCCGCGGGACAGTCCTACGAGCAGTACTTC. Translated: CASSLAAGQSYEQYF. The chain employs TRBV11-1 and TRBJ2-7; a weak D match, TRBD1 (7 bases). CDR1 is SGHAT, CDR2 FQDESV, per germline (reference sequence). The CDR3 has 15 amino acids. V lost 0 bases, J lost 1 base, and 10 bases lay in between.

This clonotype was counted between two and nine times. The rearrangement links TRBV12-5 to TRBJ2-1; 9 bases match TRBD2. The CDR3 length is 18 residues. The ends lost 0 bases at V and 8 bases at J; junction bases unmatched: 14. CDR1 is LGHNT and CDR2 is FRNRAP in the germline V gene. The CDR3 sequence is CASGLVPGRAGGLDEQFF. The CDR3 nucleotides read TGTGCTAGTGGTTTGGTACCTGGCAGGGCGGGGGGGCTAGATGAGCAGTTCTTC.

This clonotype has a handful of counts. The rearrangement joins TRBV6-1 to TRBJ2-7, with unresolved D. The CDR3 contains 12 residues. The germline gives CDR1 MNHNS, CDR2 SASEGT. Trimming pared 6 bases from V and 3 bases from J, leaving 9 bases between. Here the CDR3 reads CASSARFYEQYF. CDR3 DNA sequence: TGTGCCAGCAGCGCCCGGTTCTACGAGCAGTACTTC.

This clonotype showed up many times. In DNA form, the CDR3 reads TGTGCCAGCTCACCTACACAGGTTAGCCTTCAAGAGACCCAGTACTTC. It yields the protein CASSPTQVSLQETQYF. This chain links TRBV18 with TRBJ2-5, with D perhaps TRBD1 (5 bases). Per the germline V gene, CDR1 is KGHSH and CDR2 is LQKENI. V was pared by 3 bases and J by 2 bases, with 16 bases between. The length of the CDR3 is 16 residues. Combining the CDR3 with reference TRBV18 and TRBJ2-5 gives the whole variable domain NAGVMQNPRHLVRRRGQEARLRCSPMKGHSHVYWYRQLPEEGLKFMVYLQKENIIDESGMPKERFSAEFPKEGPSILRIQQVVRGDSAAYFCASSPTQVSLQETQYFGPGTRLLVL.

This clonotype was observed a handful of times. The chain carries TRBV2 and TRBJ1-6; TRBD1 matches at 7 bases. This CDR3 contains 13 residues. Looked up from germline, CDR1 is SNHLY and CDR2 is FYNNEI. V trimming: 6 bases; J trimming: 14 bases; junction bases outside the gene matches: 10. The CDR3 DNA follows: TGTGCCAGCAGGGAACAGGGGAGGGAGACCCTCCACTTT. Its translation: CASREQGRETLHF.